The rows below give T cell receptor beta chains drawn from one sample of a study of vaccination effects on CD4 cells after COVID-19. The antigens of these receptors remain unknown. Clones were read by immunoSEQ multiplex PCR, and TCRdb kept only the in-frame ones, dropping some. This repertoire shows 30,000 to 35,000 clones, approximately 81% found once; its top ten account for under 8%. Source: CD4+ T cells from PBMCs cultured without peptide, taken after COVID-19 vaccination. Receptors originate from a human donor who had a prior SARS-CoV-2 infection. The CDR3 runs from the conserved cysteine through the conserved F or W.

j_gene	v_gene	CDR3aa
TRBJ2-5	TRBV25-1	CASSEWAPGETQYF
TRBJ1-6	TRBV10-3	CAISVTGQGEGSPLHF
TRBJ2-1	TRBV7-2	CASSPGSFGEQFF
TRBJ2-3	TRBV6-6	CASSQRQGSDTQYF
TRBJ2-7	TRBV6-1	CASSERPRDQYF
TRBJ1-2	TRBV28	CASSPPDRIYGYTF
TRBJ2-7	TRBV3-1/TRBV3-2	CASSPGPFRLGGSHEQYF
TRBJ2-6	TRBV19	CASSPEPPTSGANVLTF
TRBJ1-5	TRBV7-2	CASSLLSLGGQPQHF
TRBJ1-1	TRBV5-1	CASSRDRPNTEAFF
TRBJ2-2	TRBV6-2/TRBV6-3	CASSGTSGRDTGELFF
TRBJ2-1	TRBV7-2	CASSLRGGNVQFF
TRBJ1-1	TRBV3-1/TRBV3-2	CASRRYQGDTEAFF
TRBJ2-3	TRBV4-3	CASSVRGYTDTQYF
TRBJ2-7	TRBV12-5	CASGLSASSYEQYF
TRBJ2-1	TRBV5-1	CASSPLGGGGAGEQFF
TRBJ1-5	TRBV19	CASSPGDSRRQPQHF
TRBJ2-1	TRBV7-3	CASSLKGPGRGEQFF
TRBJ2-1	TRBV7-2	CASSSRRGSVSYNEQFF
TRBJ2-1	TRBV18	CASLRRDRDNEQFF
TRBJ2-3	TRBV5-5	CASSLAGSSDRDTQYF
TRBJ2-1	TRBV5-1	CASSIGGGSEQFF
TRBJ2-2	TRBV7-3	CASSLNGLAVGELFF
TRBJ1-1	TRBV7-3	CASSLLGQNTEAFF
TRBJ1-1	TRBV19	CASSSLVVGVAFF
TRBJ1-5	TRBV19	CASSILDSRNQAQHF
TRBJ1-5	TRBV28	CASSLPGQGGNQPQHF
TRBJ2-3	TRBV5-1	CASSYGQGAHSSTDTQYF
TRBJ2-5	TRBV2	CASNSGGPSGTQYF
TRBJ1-4	TRBV6-5	CASSYTYQGIGEKLFF
TRBJ1-2	TRBV30	CAWSQRGGLYGYTF
TRBJ1-2	TRBV6-2/TRBV6-3	CASSGSFYGYTF
TRBJ1-2	TRBV5-6	CASSLTGTWNGYTF
TRBJ2-1	TRBV9	CASSVGLTFYNEQFF
TRBJ2-5	TRBV6-5	CASRTGGSQETQYF
TRBJ2-7	TRBV7-2	CASSLEYNEQYF
TRBJ2-1	TRBV30	CAWSVLGPSEQFF
TRBJ2-7	TRBV7-2	CASSLDFLGFYEQYF
TRBJ2-3	TRBV11-1	CASSVSNEGTDTQYF
TRBJ1-2	TRBV30	CAWSHSASGYTF
TRBJ2-5	TRBV19	CASSSLGMQETQYF
TRBJ2-5	TRBV30	CAWSKTRGDETQYF
TRBJ2-7	TRBV5-8	CASSFSYGTGTEQYF
TRBJ1-1	TRBV7-9	CASSLALAGGTEAFF
TRBJ2-5	TRBV19	CASTDVQGAGETQYF
TRBJ1-3	TRBV3-1/TRBV3-2	CASSSRQGADTIYF
TRBJ2-5	TRBV7-6	CASSLGPNWDQETQYF
TRBJ2-3	TRBV5-4	CASSLGLAGSTDTQYF
TRBJ2-3	TRBV25-1	CASSEFGGGRTDTQYF
TRBJ1-2	TRBV6-5	CASSRLTGEDGYTF